One sample yielded the 4 T cell receptor beta chains listed below, sequenced in a study of blood T cell repertoires in COVID-19. Sequencing was performed with immunoSEQ multiplex PCR; in TCRdb, only in-frame clones are kept and a portion is missing. The sample carries 90,000 to 140,000 clones, roughly 79% recorded once. Sequenced input: peripheral blood. All receptors come from a woman aged 70-85 years with acute or convalescent COVID-19.

This rearrangement joins TRBV12-5 to TRBJ1-4; 9 bases agree with TRBD1. CDR3 length equals 17 residues. V lost 2 bases, J lost 6 bases, and 10 bases stayed unmatched. Germline V CDR1 and CDR2: LGHNT, FRNRAP. CDR3 in amino acids: CASGLLKGQGLYEKLFF. The CDR3 nucleotides are TGTGCTAGTGGTTTGCTAAAGGGACAGGGTTTGTATGAAAAACTGTTTTTT.

CDR3 protein: CASSQGHLYGYTF. CDR3 DNA: TGTGCCAGCAGCCAGGGACACCTCTATGGCTACACCTTC. The rearrangement links TRBV3-1 (or the pseudogene TRBV3-2) to TRBJ1-2; possible D gene TRBD1, 6 bases. Per germline, CDR1 LGHDT and CDR2 YNNKEL (reference sequence). Trimming cost V 3 bases and J 4 bases, with 9 bases left between them. This CDR3 spans 13 amino acids.

This rearrangement joins TRBV6-6 to TRBJ1-5; 7 bases match TRBD1. This CDR3 comprises 13 residues. J gave up 7 bases and V 7 bases, and 7 bases lay outside the gene matches. Germline loops: CDR1 MNHNY, CDR2 SVGAGI (reference sequence). The CDR3 protein is CASTRGVGQPQHF. CDR3 nucleotide sequence: TGTGCCAGCACCAGGGGGGTTGGGCAGCCCCAGCATTTT.

In this sample, this clone turned up a few times. V usage is TRBV5-4 and J usage is TRBJ2-7; TRBD1 aligns across 8 bases. Germline loops: CDR1 SGHNT, CDR2 YYREEE (reference sequence). The CDR3 has 14 residues. Trimming at V came to 2 bases and at J to 3 bases, leaving 4 bases not matched to a gene. The chain's CDR3 is CASSFQGASYEQYF. The CDR3 coding sequence is TGTGCCAGCAGCTTCCAGGGGGCAAGCTACGAGCAGTACTTC.